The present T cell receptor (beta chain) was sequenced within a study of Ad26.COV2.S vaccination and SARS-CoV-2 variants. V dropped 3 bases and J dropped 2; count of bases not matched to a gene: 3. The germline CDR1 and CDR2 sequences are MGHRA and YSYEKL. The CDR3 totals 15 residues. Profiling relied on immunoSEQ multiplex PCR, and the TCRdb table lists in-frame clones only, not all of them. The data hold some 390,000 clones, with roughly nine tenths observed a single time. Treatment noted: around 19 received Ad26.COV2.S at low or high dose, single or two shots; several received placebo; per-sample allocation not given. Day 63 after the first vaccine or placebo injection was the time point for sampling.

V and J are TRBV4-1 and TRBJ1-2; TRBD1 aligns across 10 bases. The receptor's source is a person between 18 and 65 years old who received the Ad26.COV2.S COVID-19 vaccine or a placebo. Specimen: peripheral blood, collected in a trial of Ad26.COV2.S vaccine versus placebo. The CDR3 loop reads CASSQTGGWNYGYTF. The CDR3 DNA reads TGCGCCAGCAGCCAGACAGGGGGCTGGAACTATGGCTACACCTTC.